This T cell receptor (beta chain) was sequenced during a study of blood T cell repertoires in COVID-19 (dated by TCRdb to the early 2020s). Study-wide context: Collaborator samples came from the United States, Italy and Spain and covered acute and convalescent phases of COVID-19. The material from the prospective study consisted of cDNA or gDNA derived from T cells, B-cell-depleted T cells, or PBMCs. The samples were drawn from the first 160 participants of the ongoing ImmuneRACE study and from roughly 1,300 subjects provided by 6 global collaborators. HLA class I and class II types, where available, came from metadata supplied by the sample provider rather than from assay-based typing. The dataset comprised deeply sampled blood TCRbeta repertoires from subjects exposed to, actively infected with, or recovered from COVID-19. A freely available public database, intended as a resource for researchers studying the immune response to SARS-CoV-2, is where the repertoires were released. Nearly every sample came with metadata listing a de-identified subject ID, COVID-19 status, age in years and sex. General findings and caveats noted by the study authors: Clinical and demographic metadata were provided uncurated, with the amount varying by source and participant.

The germline V gene (reference sequence) sets CDR1 to MNHNY and CDR2 to SVGAGI. The CDR3 runs 14 residues from the cysteine to the phenylalanine. Just CDR3 DNA is preserved here, 42 bases in frame from base 1. The germline V end is reduced by 4 bases and the J end by 7 bases; junction bases left unmatched: 5. Participants in the prospective study were aged 18 to 89 years, lived in approximately 26 United States geographic areas, and enrolled through a virtual design. Cohort assignment in the prospective study relied on participant-reported clinical history from a screening survey and a study questionnaire. Mobile phlebotomists in the prospective study collected whole blood, serum and a nasopharyngeal or oropharyngeal swab from every participant. Participants in the prospective study had the option to provide additional blood draws and questionnaires over a roughly 2-month period. Before DNA extraction, blood samples from the prospective study were shipped at room temperature or frozen.

As to this clone: This clone's antigen is unknown. Within one base of it there is no much larger clone, and no base qualities were kept.

The immunoSEQ Assay, a bias-controlled multiplex PCR, was used to amplify TCRbeta CDR3 regions from genomic DNA. From the authors' description of their analysis: Within the assay, amplification of reference gene primers was used to estimate how many nucleated cells each sample contained. To quantify the absolute abundance of each unique TCRbeta CDR3 rearrangement, sequence reads were collapsed and filtered. For each sample, productive Simpson clonality was calculated as the square root of Simpson's diversity index across productive rearrangements. TCRdb stores this immuneACCESS table with in-frame sequences only. Part of the clones is absent; in the studies checked, under half of the shortfall reflects unresolved V genes, and no reason is known for the rest. V and J calls and clone size are copied from that table; D and trimming were computed from the DNA. The sample table shows fewer than 350,000 clones, and approximately 91% are seen once. Of the sample, approximately 2.5% is held by the ten largest clones.

The chain is made from TRBV6-6 and TRBJ2-1; TRBD2 fits 9 bases in the junction. The clonotype originates from a woman aged 35 to 49 with acute COVID-19. Specimen: PBMCs or T cells enriched from blood (not recorded which). Read as DNA, the sequence is TGTGCCAGCAGTTTAGCGGGAGCTCGGAATGAGCAGTTCTTC. Protein translation: CASSLAGARNEQFF.